This T cell receptor (beta chain) was identified in a study of blood T cell repertoires in COVID-19. Generated by immunoSEQ multiplex PCR, the TCRdb table keeps only in-frame clones and is missing some. This sample yields 140,000 to 150,000 clones, of which about 83% are seen a single time; more than 4.5% belongs to the top ten. The TCR comes from a woman in her 50s who had been exposed to COVID-19. The specimen was PBMCs or T cells enriched from blood (not recorded which).

The CDR3 nucleotides are TGCGCCAGCAGCTTGGCCAGGGGAACGAACACTGAAGCTTTCTTT. It yields the protein CASSLARGTNTEAFF. The chain links TRBV5-1 to TRBJ1-1; D possibly corresponds to TRBD1 (6 bases). This CDR3 is built from 15 residues. The V gene lost 0 bases and the J gene lost 1 base, with 10 bases spanning the gap. The germline V gene encodes CDR1 SGHRS and CDR2 YFSETQ.